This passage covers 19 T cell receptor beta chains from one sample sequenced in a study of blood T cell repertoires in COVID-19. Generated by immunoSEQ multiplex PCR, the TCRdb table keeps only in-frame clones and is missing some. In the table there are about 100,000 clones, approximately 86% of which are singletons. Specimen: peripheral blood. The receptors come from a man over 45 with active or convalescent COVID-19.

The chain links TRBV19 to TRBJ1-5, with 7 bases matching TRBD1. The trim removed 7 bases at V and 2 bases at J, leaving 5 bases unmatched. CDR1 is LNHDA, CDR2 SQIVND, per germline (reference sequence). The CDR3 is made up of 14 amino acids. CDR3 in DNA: TGTGCCAGTACTCTCACAGGGGGCAATCAGCCCCAGCATTTT. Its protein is CASTLTGGNQPQHF.

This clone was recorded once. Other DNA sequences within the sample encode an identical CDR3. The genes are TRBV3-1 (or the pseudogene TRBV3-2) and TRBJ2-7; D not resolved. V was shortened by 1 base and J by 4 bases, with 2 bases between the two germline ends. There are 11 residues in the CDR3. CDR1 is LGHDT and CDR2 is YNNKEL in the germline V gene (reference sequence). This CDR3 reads CASSQAYEQYF. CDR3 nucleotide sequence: TGTGCCAGCAGCCAAGCGTACGAGCAGTACTTC.

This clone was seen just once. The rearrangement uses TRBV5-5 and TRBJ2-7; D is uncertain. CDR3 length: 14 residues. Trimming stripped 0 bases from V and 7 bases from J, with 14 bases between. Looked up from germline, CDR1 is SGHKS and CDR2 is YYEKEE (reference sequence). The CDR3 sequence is CASSLDPGGGEQYF. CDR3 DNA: TGTGCCAGCAGCTTGGATCCGGGTGGTGGAGAGCAGTACTTC. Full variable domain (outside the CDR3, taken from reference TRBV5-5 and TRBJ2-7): DAGVTQSPTHLIKTRGQQVTLRCSPISGHKSVSWYQQVLGQGPQFIFQYYEKEERGRGNFPDRFSARQFPNYSSELNVNALLLGDSALYLCASSLDPGGGEQYFGPGTRLTVT.

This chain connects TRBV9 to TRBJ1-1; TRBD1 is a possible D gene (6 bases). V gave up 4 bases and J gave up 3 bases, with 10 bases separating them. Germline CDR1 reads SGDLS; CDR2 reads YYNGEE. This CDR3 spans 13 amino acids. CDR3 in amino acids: CASSSGVHTEAFF. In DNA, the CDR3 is TGTGCCAGCAGCTCAGGGGTTCACACTGAAGCTTTCTTT.

CDR3 coding DNA: TGTGCCTGGAGTGGACAAAACACTGAAGCTTTCTTT. This codes for CAWSGQNTEAFF. The chain combines TRBV30 with TRBJ1-1; D gene unclear. The CDR3 loop spans 12 amino acids. CDR1 and CDR2 from the germline V gene are GTSNPN and SVGIG (reference sequence). Deletions cut 1 base from V and 2 bases from J, with 5 bases between. The full variable domain, with the rest looked up from reference TRBV30 and TRBJ1-1, is SQTIHQWPATLVQPVGSPLSLECTVEGTSNPNLYWYRQAAGRGLQLLFYSVGIGQISSEVPQNLSASRPQDRQFILSSKKLLLSDSGFYLCAWSGQNTEAFFGQGTRLTVV.

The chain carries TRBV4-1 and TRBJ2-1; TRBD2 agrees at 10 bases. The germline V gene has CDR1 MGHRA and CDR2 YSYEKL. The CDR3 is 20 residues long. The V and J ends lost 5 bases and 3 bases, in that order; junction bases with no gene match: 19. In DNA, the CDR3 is TGCGCCAGCAGCTCACCAAGGAACCTCTCTCTAGCGGGAGACTACAATGAGCAGTTCTTC. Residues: CASSSPRNLSLAGDYNEQFF.

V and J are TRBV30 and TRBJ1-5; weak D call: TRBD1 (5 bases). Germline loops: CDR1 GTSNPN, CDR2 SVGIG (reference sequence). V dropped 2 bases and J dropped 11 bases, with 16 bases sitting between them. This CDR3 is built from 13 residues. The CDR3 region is CAWSLGTGGSQHF. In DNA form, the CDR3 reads TGTGCCTGGAGTCTCGGGACCGGAGGGTCCCAGCATTTT.

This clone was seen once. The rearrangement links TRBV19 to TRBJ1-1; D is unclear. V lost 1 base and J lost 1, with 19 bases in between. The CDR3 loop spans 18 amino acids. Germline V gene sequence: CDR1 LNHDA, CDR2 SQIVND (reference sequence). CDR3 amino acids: CASSIVAMASEGNTEAFF. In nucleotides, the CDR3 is TGTGCCAGTAGTATAGTCGCAATGGCATCCGAGGGGAACACTGAAGCTTTCTTT.

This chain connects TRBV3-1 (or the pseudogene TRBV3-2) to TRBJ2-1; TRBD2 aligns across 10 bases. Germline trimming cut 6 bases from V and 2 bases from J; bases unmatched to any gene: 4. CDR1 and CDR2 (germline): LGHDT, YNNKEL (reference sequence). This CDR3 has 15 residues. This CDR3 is CASSSGTSAYNEQFF. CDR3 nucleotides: TGTGCCAGCAGTTCCGGGACTAGCGCCTACAATGAGCAGTTCTTC.

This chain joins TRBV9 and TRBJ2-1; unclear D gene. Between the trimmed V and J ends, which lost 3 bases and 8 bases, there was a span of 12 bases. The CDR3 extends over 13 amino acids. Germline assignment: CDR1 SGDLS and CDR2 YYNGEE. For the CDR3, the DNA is TGTGCCAGCAGCGCAAACGTTAGAGATGAGCAGTTCTTC. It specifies CASSANVRDEQFF.

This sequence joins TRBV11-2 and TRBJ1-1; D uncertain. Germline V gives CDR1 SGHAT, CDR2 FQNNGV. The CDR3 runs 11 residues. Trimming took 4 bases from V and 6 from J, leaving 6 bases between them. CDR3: CASSSGPEAFF. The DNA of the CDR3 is TGTGCCAGCAGCTCCGGTCCTGAAGCTTTCTTT.

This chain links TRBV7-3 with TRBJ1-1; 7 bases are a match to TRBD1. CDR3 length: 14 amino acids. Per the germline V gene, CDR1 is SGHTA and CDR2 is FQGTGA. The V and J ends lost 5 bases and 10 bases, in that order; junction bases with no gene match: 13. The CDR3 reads CASSLTRTGGRAFF. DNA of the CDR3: TGTGCCAGCAGCCTTACACGGACAGGAGGTCGAGCTTTCTTT.

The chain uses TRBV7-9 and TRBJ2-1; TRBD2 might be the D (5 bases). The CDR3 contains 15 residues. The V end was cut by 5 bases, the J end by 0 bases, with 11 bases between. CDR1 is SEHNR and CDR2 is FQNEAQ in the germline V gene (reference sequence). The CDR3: CASSPHRDSYNEQFF. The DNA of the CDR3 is TGTGCCAGCAGCCCACACCGGGACTCCTACAATGAGCAGTTCTTC. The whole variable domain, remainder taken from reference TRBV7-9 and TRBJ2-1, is DTGVSQNPRHKITKRGQNVTFRCDPISEHNRLYWYRQTLGQGPEFLTYFQNEAQLEKSRLLSDRFSAERPKGSFSTLEIQRTEQGDSAMYLCASSPHRDSYNEQFFGPGTRLTVL.

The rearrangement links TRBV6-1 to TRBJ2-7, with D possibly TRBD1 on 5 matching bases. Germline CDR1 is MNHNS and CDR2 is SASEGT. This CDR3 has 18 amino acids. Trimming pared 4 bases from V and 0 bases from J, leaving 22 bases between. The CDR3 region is CASSVNSRHRMSSYEQYF. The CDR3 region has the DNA TGTGCCAGCAGTGTAAACAGCCGACACAGGATGAGCTCCTACGAGCAGTACTTC.

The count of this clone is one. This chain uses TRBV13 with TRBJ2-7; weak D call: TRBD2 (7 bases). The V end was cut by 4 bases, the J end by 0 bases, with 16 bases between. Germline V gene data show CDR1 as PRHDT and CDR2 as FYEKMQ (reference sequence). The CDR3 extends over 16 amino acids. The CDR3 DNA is TGTGCCAGCAGCTGGGGGGGCGGGACGATCTCCTACGAGCAGTACTTC. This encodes CASSWGGGTISYEQYF.

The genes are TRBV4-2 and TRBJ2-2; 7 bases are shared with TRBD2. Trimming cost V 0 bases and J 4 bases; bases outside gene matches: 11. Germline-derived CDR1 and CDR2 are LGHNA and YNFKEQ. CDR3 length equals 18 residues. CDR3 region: CASSQDFKGSGFTGELFF. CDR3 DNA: TGTGCCAGCAGCCAAGATTTCAAGGGTAGCGGGTTCACCGGGGAGCTGTTTTTT.

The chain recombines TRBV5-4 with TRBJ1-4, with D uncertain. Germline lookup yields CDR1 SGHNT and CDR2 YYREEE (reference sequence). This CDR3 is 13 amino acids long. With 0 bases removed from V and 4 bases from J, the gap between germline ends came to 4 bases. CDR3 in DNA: TGTGCCAGCAGCTTGGCCCATAATGAAAAACTGTTTTTT. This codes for CASSLAHNEKLFF. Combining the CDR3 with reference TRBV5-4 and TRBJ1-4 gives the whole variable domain ETGVTQSPTHLIKTRGQQVTLRCSSQSGHNTVSWYQQALGQGPQFIFQYYREEENGRGNFPPRFSGLQFPNYSSELNVNALELDDSALYLCASSLAHNEKLFFGSGTQLSVL.

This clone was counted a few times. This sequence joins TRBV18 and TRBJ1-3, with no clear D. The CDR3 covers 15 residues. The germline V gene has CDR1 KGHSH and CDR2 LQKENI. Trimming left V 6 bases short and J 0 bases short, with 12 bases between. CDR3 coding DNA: TGTGCCAGCTCGCTTGAGGGCAGCTCTGGAAACACCATATATTTT. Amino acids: CASSLEGSSGNTIYF.

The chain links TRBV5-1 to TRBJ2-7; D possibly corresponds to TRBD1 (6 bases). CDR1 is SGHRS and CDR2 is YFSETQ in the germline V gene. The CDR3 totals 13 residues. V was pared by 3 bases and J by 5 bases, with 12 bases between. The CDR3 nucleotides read TGCGCCAGCAGCTGGCGACAGGACAACGAGCAGTACTTC. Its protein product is CASSWRQDNEQYF. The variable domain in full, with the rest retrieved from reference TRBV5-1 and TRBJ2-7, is KAGVTQTPRYLIKTRGQQVTLSCSPISGHRSVSWYQQTPGQGLQFLFEYFSETQRNKGNFPGRFSGRQFSNSRSEMNVSTLELGDSALYLCASSWRQDNEQYFGPGTRLTVT.